Included here is one T cell receptor beta chain sequence, with context. No antigen is known for it. These data are taken from a study of CD4 T cells in relation to SARS-CoV-2 and coronaviruses. General observations from the study: No crossreactivity against non-spike viral proteins was tested here. Samples before the pandemic and after infection were not matched within any donor.

Trimming pared 5 bases from V and 6 bases from J, leaving 7 bases between. CDR3 length: 11 amino acids. The V gene's germline CDR1 is MNHEY and CDR2 SVGAGI. CD4+ T cells from unexposed donors were obtained before the COVID-19 pandemic (2011-2018). Isolation of CD4+ T cells took place after approximately eleven days in culture. As cell numbers allowed, unexposed-donor CD4+ T cells faced SARS-CoV-2 S/N and four cold-coronavirus spikes. Each well had approximately 2.2 million PBMCs in around 4.5% human AB serum with IL-2. The data were produced by immunoSEQ multiplex PCR, yet TCRdb's version contains in-frame clones alone and is incomplete. The sample comprises about 12,000 clones, 69% of which are singletons, and 6% to 9.5% rests with the top ten.

This chain joins TRBV6-5 and TRBJ2-5; the D gene is possibly TRBD2 (5 bases). The sample consisted of CD4+ T cells from PBMCs, cultured in vitro. The clonotype originates from a human donor in good health. For the CDR3, the DNA is TGTGCCAGCAGTACTAGGCAGACCCAGTACTTC. Translation gives CASSTRQTQYF.